This T cell receptor (beta chain) was sequenced during a study of blood T cells in healthy people across ages. The use of a sample-barcoded 5' primer and a J-beta primer mix characterized a second PCR of about 7 to 12 cycles. Every cDNA molecule carried a tag from a template-switch adaptor bearing 12 random nucleotides. TCRdb independently ran MiXCR on the 5' RACE reads; one entry per CDR3 protein. The sample includes approximately 680,000 distinct CDR3 sequences, 32% of them seen just once. This clonotype has ten or more counts. Researchers collected ten milliliters of peripheral blood from every single donor. The sequenced sample consisted of blood. The TCR originated in a woman older than 75 in good health.

The CDR3 sequence is CASSLRGAATDTQYF. The CDR3 region has the DNA TGTGCCAGCAGCCTCCGGGGGGCAGCTACAGATACGCAGTATTTT. The chain has TRBV11-2 and TRBJ2-3, with D possibly being TRBD2 (7 bases). The ends were cut back, 5 bases at V and 3 bases at J, with 15 bases in the middle. From germline, CDR1 is SGHAT and CDR2 FQNNGV. CDR3 length: 15 amino acids.